This TCR beta chain was sequenced for a study of cytomegalovirus exposure and HLA in healthy donors. Overall study results and limits: The study carried out a later analysis of TCR beta sequences. It associated roughly 17,000 of them with specific HLA alleles at a false discovery rate of 0.05. There were several of the most significant clusters that appeared linked to common viral pathogens in a later analysis.

This CDR3 comprises 16 residues. V was pared by 1 base and J by 3 bases, with 13 bases between. The germline gives CDR1 SGHDN, CDR2 FVKESK. The PCR had 60 Vbeta and 13 Jbeta primers. Generated by immunoSEQ multiplex PCR, the TCRdb table keeps only in-frame clones and is missing some. The repertoire consists of more than 150,000 clones, with about three quarters occurring once and the leading ten covering over 12%. A word on this clone: Its antigen is as yet unknown.

The chain employs TRBV14 and TRBJ1-3; D might be TRBD1 (5 bases). The specimen was PBMCs. This TCR derives from a man in his forties or fifties in good health and CMV-seropositive. The DNA of the CDR3 is TGTGCCAGCAGCCAAGGCCGGACAACGGGTGGAAACACCATATATTTT. Translation gives CASSQGRTTGGNTIYF.